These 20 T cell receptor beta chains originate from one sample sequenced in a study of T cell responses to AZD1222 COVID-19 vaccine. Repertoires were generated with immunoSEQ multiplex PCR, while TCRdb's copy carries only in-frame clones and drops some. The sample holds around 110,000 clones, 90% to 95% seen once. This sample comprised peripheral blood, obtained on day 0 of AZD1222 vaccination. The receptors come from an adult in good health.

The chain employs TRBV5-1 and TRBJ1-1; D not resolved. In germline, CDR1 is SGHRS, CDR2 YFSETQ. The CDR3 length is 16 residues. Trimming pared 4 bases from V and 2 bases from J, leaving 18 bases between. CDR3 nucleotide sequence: TGCGCCAGCAGCCCCACAGTAGGTAGGAGCAACACTGAAGCTTTCTTT. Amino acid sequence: CASSPTVGRSNTEAFF.

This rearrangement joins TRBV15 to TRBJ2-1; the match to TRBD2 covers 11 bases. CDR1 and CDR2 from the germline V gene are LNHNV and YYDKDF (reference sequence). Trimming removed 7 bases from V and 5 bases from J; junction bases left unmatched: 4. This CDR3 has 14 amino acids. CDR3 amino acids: CATTPGLADNEQFF. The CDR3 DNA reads TGTGCCACCACCCCGGGACTAGCGGACAATGAGCAGTTCTTC.

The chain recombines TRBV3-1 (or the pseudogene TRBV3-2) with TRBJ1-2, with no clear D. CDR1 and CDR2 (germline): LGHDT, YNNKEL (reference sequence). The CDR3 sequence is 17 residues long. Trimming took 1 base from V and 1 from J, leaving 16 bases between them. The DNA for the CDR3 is TGTGCCAGCAGCCAAGGGTGGAGTGCTAGAGTTAACTATGGCTACACCTTC. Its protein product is CASSQGWSARVNYGYTF.

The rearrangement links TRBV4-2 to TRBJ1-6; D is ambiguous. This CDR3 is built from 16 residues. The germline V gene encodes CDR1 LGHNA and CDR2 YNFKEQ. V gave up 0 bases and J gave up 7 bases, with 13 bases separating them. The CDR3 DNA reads TGTGCCAGCAGCCAAGAGGCTTCACCGTTAAATTCACCCCTCCACTTT. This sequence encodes CASSQEASPLNSPLHF.

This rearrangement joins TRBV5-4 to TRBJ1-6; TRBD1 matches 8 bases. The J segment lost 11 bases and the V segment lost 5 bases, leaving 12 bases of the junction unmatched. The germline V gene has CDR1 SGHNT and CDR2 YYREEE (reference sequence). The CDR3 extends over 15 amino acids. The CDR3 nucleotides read TGTGCCAGCAGTTCCTTGGGACAGGCGCTACCACCCCTCCACTTT. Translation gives CASSSLGQALPPLHF.

CDR3 protein: CASSLNPGQGGHEQYF. CDR3 bases: TGTGCCAGCAGCCTTAACCCGGGACAGGGTGGTCACGAGCAGTACTTC. V gene TRBV4-2 combines with J gene TRBJ2-7; 9 nucleotides agree with TRBD1. The CDR3 has 16 residues. CDR1 and CDR2 from the germline V gene are LGHNA and YNFKEQ. V was pared by 4 bases and J by 5 bases, with 12 bases of the junction left unmatched.

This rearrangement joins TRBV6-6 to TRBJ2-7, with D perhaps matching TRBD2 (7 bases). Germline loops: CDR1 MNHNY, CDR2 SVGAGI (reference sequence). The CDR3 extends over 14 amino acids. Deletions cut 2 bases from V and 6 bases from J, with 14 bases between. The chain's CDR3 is CASSYPGEGPEQYF. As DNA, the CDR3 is TGTGCCAGCAGTTACCCAGGGGAGGGTCCCGAGCAGTACTTC.

The CDR3 sequence is CASSVSGKNYGYTF. The CDR3 bases are TGTGCCAGCAGCGTATCCGGCAAGAACTATGGCTACACCTTC. V gene TRBV9 combines with J gene TRBJ1-2; D gene ambiguous. The V end was cut by 1 base, the J end by 2 bases, with 9 bases between. The CDR3 length is 14 residues. Germline V gene data show CDR1 as SGDLS and CDR2 as YYNGEE.

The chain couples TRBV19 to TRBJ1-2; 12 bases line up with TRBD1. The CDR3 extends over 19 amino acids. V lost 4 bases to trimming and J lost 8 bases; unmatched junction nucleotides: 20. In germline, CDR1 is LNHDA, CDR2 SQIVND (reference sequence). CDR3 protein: CASSTSPIRDRGRREGYTF. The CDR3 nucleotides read TGTGCCAGTAGTACCTCCCCTATCCGGGACAGGGGGCGAAGGGAGGGCTACACCTTC.

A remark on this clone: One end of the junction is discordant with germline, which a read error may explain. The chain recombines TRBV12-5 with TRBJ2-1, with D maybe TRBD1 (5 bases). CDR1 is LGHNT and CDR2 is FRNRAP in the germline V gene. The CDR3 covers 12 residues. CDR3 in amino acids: CASGHLGRVVIF. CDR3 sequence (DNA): TGTGCTAGTGGGCATCTGGGCAGGGTGGTGATCTTC.

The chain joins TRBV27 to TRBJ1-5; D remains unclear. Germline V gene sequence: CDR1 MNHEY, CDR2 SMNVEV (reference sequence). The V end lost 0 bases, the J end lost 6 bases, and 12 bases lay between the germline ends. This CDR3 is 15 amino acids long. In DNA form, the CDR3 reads TGTGCCAGCAGTTTATCGCTTGGGTTTTTTCAGCCCCAGCATTTT. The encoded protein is CASSLSLGFFQPQHF.

Written as DNA, the CDR3 is TGTGCCAGCAGCCACAGGAGCCTCAACACTGAAGCTTTCTTT. It is translated as CASSHRSLNTEAFF. J is TRBJ1-1 and V is TRBV6-5; weak D call: TRBD1 (5 bases). The CDR3 consists of 14 residues. Germline CDR1 MNHEY, CDR2 SVGAGI. V was shortened by 6 bases and J by 2 bases, with 13 bases between the two germline ends.

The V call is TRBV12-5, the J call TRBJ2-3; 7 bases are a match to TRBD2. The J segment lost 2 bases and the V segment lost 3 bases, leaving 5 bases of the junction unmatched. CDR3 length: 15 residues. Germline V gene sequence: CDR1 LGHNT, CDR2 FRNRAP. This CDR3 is CASGFSLAATDTQYF. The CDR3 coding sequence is TGTGCTAGTGGTTTTTCTCTAGCGGCCACAGATACGCAGTATTTT.

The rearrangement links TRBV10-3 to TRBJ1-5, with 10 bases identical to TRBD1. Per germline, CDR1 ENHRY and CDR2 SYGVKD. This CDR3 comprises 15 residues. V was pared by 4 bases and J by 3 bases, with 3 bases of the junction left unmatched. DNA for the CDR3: TGTGCCATCAGTGGGACAGGGGGGAACAATCAGCCCCAGCATTTT. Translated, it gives CAISGTGGNNQPQHF.

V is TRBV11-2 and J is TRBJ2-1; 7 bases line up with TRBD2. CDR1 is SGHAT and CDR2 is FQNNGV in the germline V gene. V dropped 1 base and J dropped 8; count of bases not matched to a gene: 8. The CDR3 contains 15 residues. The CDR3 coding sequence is TGTGCCAGCAGCTTAGGGGGACTACCGGGGGATGAGCAGTTCTTC. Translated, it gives CASSLGGLPGDEQFF.

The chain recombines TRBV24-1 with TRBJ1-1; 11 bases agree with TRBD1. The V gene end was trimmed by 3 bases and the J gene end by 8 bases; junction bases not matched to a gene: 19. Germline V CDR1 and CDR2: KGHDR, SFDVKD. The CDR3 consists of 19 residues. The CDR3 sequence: CATSDPPNRGRTGGREAFF. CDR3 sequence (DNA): TGTGCCACCAGTGATCCACCCAATAGGGGGCGGACAGGGGGCAGGGAAGCTTTCTTT.

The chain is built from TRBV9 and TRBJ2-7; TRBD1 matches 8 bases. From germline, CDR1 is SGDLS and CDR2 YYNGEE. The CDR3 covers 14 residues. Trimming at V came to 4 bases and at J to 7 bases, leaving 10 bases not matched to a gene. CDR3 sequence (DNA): TGTGCCAGCAGCTCGAGGACAGGGACGAGGGAGCAGTACTTC. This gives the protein CASSSRTGTREQYF.

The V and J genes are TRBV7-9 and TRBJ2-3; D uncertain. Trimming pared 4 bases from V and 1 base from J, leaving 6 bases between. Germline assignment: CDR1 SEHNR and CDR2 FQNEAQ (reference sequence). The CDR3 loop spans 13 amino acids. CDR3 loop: CASSWAGTDTQYF. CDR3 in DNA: TGTGCCAGCAGCTGGGCCGGCACAGATACGCAGTATTTT.

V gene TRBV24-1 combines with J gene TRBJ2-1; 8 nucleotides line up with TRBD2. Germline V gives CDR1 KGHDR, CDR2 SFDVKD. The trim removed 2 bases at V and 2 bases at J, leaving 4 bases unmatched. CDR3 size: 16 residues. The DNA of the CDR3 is TGTGCCACCAGTGATTCTGGCGGGAGGACCTACAATGAGCAGTTCTTC. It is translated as CATSDSGGRTYNEQFF.

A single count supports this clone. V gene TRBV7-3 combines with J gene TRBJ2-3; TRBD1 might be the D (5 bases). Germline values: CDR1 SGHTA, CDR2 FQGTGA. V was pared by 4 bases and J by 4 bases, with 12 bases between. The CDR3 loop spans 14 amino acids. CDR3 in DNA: TGTGCCAGCAGCTCAGGGCCATGGGCAGATACGCAGTATTTT. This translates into CASSSGPWADTQYF. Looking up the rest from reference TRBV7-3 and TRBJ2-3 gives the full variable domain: GAGVSQTPSNKVTEKGKYVELRCDPISGHTALYWYRQSLGQGPEFLIYFQGTGAADDSGLPNDRFFAVRPEGSVSTLKIQRTERGDSAVYLCASSSGPWADTQYFGPGTRLTVL.